These 6 T cell receptor beta chains originate from one sample sequenced in a study of T-cell reconstitution after alpha-beta-depleted transplantation in children. Library preparation (for TCRbeta) was performed with unique molecular identifiers. One entry per CDR3 protein results from TCRdb running MiXCR on the PCR reads. The table records just over 950,000 distinct CDR3 sequences, under 30% of them present only once. Here the sequenced sample was PBMCs, mostly from graft donor cells, taken 360 days after TCRalphabeta/CD19-depleted stem cell transplant. These TCRs come from a boy under two years old who had a stem cell transplant for SCID, so the T cells may come from the graft donor.

In its sample, this clonotype was seen a few times. One junction end does not reproduce the germline sequence, and a read error may be involved. V is TRBV12-3 or TRBV12-4 and J is TRBJ2-7; TRBD2 matches 9 bases. The CDR3 covers 14 residues. DNA for the CDR3: TGTGCCAGCAGCTTAGCGGGGGCGAATTACGAGCAGTACTTC. It codes for CASSLAGANYEQYF.

This clonotype was counted a few times. The rearrangement uses TRBV18 and TRBJ2-5; perhaps TRBD1 as D (5 bases). V lost 1 base and J lost 7, with 10 bases in between. The CDR3 length is 13 residues. Germline V gene data show CDR1 as KGHSH and CDR2 as LQKENI. Here the CDR3 reads CASSPRGDGTQYF. The CDR3 DNA is TGTGCCAGCTCACCACGGGGCGACGGGACCCAGTACTTC.

This clonotype has ten or more counts. V gene TRBV2 combines with J gene TRBJ1-3; 8 positions agree with TRBD1. CDR3 size: 16 residues. Germline values: CDR1 SNHLY, CDR2 FYNNEI. V trimming: 7 bases; J trimming: 0 bases; junction bases outside the gene matches: 8. The CDR3 is CASTGQGPLSGNTIYF. The DNA of the CDR3 is TGTGCCAGCACCGGACAGGGCCCTCTCTCTGGAAACACCATATATTTT.

This chain uses TRBV29-1 with TRBJ1-5, with 9 bases identical to TRBD1. V trimming: 6 bases; J trimming: 3 bases; junction bases outside the gene matches: 3. This CDR3 has 13 amino acids. The V gene's germline CDR1 is SQVTM and CDR2 ANQGSEA. CDR3 protein: CSVGQGINQPQHF. DNA for the CDR3: TGCAGCGTAGGACAGGGGATCAATCAGCCCCAGCATTTT.

V gene TRBV6-1 combines with J gene TRBJ1-1; 7 positions agree with TRBD1. The CDR3 extends over 14 amino acids. The V gene end was trimmed by 6 bases and the J gene end by 4 bases; junction bases not matched to a gene: 8. Germline V gene lookup returns CDR1 MNHNS and CDR2 SASEGT. Written as DNA, the CDR3 is TGTGCCAGCAGCAACAGGGGAATTGGCACTGAAGCTTTCTTT. This codes for CASSNRGIGTEAFF.

This clonotype was recorded a few times. This chain uses TRBV11-3 with TRBJ2-5, with 8 bases matching TRBD2. This CDR3 is built from 15 residues. CDR1 SGHNT and CDR2 YENEEA come from the germline V gene. J was trimmed by 2 bases and V by 1 base; bases with no gene match: 3. This chain's CDR3 is CASSLAGGVQETQYF. CDR3 coding DNA: TGTGCCAGCAGCTTAGCCGGGGGGGTTCAAGAGACCCAGTACTTC.